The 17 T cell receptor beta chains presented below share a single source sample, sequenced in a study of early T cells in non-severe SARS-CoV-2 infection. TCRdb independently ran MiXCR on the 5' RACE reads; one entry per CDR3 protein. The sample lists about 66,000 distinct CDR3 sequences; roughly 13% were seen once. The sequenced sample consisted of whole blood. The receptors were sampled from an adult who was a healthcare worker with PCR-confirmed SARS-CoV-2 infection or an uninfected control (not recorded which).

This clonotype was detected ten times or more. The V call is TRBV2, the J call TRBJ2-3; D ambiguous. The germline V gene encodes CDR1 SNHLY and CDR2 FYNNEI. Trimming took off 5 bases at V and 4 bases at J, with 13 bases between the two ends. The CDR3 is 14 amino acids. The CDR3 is CASSTLARPDTQYF. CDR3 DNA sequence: TGTGCCAGCAGTACCCTCGCGAGACCAGATACGCAGTATTTT.

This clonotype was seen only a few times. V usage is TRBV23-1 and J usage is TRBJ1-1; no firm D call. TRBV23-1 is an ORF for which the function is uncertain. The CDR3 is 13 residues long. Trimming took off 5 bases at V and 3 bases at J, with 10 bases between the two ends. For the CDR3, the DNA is TGCGCCAGCAGTAGCGGTAACGACACTGAAGCTTTCTTT. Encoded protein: CASSSGNDTEAFF.

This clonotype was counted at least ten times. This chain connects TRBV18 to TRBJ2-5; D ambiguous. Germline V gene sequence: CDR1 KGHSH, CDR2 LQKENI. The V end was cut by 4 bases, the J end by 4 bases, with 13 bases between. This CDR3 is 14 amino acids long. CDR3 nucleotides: TGTGCCAGCTCACATCCGGGTTTCCGAGAGACCCAGTACTTC. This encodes CASSHPGFRETQYF.

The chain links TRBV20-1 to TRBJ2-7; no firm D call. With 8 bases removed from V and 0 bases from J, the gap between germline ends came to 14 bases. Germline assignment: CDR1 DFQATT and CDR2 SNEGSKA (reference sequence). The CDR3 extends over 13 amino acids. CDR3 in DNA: TGCAGTACACCGGGCGCTAGCTCCTACGAGCAGTACTTC. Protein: CSTPGASSYEQYF.

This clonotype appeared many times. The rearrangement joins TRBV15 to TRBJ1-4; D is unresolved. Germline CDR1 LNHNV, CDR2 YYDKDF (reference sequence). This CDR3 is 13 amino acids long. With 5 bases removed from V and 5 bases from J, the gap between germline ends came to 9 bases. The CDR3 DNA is TGTGCCACCAGCTTGCGACTGAATGAAAAACTGTTTTTT. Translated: CATSLRLNEKLFF. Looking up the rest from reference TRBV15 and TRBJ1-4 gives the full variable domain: DAMVIQNPRYQVTQFGKPVTLSCSQTLNHNVMYWYQQKSSQAPKLLFHYYDKDFNNEADTPDNFQSRRPNTSFCFLDIRSPGLGDTAMYLCATSLRLNEKLFFGSGTQLSVL.

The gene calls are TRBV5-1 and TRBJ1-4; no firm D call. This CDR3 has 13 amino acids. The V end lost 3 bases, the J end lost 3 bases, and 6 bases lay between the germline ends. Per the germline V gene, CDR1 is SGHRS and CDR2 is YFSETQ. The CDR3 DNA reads TGCGCCAGCAGCTACACATCTAATGAAAAACTGTTTTTT. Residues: CASSYTSNEKLFF.

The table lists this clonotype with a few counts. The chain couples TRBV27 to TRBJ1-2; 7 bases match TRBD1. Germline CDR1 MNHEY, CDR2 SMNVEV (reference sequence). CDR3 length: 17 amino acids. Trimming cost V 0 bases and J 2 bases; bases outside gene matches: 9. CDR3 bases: TGTGCCAGCAGTTTATCGTCGACAGGGCCCCCAAACTATGGCTACACCTTC. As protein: CASSLSSTGPPNYGYTF.

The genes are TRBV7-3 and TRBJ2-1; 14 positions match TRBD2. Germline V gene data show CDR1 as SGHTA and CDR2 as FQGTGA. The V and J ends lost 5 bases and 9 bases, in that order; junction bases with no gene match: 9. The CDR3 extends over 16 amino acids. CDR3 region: CASSITGTSGSGEQFF. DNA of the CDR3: TGTGCCAGCAGCATTACCGGGACTAGCGGGAGTGGTGAGCAGTTCTTC.

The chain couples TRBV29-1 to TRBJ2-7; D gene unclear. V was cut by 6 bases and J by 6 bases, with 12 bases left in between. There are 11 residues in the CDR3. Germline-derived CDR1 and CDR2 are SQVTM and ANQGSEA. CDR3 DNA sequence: TGCAGCGTCCAATTGGTCGGCGAGCAGTACTTC. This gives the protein CSVQLVGEQYF.

The CDR3 coding sequence is TGTGCCAGCAGCGTAGGAGGGGTAGCTGAAGCTTTCTTT. Amino acids: CASSVGGVAEAFF. The rearrangement joins TRBV9 to TRBJ1-1, with D perhaps TRBD1 (5 bases). Germline lookup yields CDR1 SGDLS and CDR2 YYNGEE. The CDR3 is made up of 13 amino acids. Deletions cut 0 bases from V and 6 bases from J, with 9 bases between. Full variable domain (outside the CDR3, taken from reference TRBV9 and TRBJ1-1): DSGVTQTPKHLITATGQRVTLRCSPRSGDLSVYWYQQSLDQGLQFLIQYYNGEERAKGNILERFSAQQFPDLHSELNLSSLELGDSALYFCASSVGGVAEAFFGQGTRLTVV.

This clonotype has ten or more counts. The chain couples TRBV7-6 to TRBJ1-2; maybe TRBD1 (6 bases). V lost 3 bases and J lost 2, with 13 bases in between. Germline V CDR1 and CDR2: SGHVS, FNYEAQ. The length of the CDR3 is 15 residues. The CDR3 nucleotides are TGTGCCAGCAGCTTTCATCCGGGGGCAAACTATGGCTACACCTTC. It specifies CASSFHPGANYGYTF.

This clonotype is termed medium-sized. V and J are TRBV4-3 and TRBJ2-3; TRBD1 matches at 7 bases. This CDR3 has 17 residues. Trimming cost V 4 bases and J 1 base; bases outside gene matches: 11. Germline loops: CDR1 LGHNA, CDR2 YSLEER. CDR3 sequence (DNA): TGCGCCAGCAGCCGCTTAGCTACAGGGGCGGGCACAGATACGCAGTATTTT. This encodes CASSRLATGAGTDTQYF.

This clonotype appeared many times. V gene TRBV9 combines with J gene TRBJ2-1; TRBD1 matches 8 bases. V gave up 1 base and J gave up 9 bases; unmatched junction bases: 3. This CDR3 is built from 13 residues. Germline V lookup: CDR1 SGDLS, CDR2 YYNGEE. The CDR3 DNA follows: TGTGCCAGCAGCGTACAGGGGGCCTCTGAGCAGTTCTTC. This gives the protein CASSVQGASEQFF.

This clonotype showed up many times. CDR3 sequence reads: CSGHPARGIYNEQFF. As DNA, the CDR3 is TGCAGTGGTCATCCGGCAAGGGGTATATACAATGAGCAGTTCTTC. V gene TRBV20-1 combines with J gene TRBJ2-1; a possible D gene is TRBD1 (5 bases). This CDR3 contains 15 residues. V was clipped by 7 bases and J by 4 bases, with 20 bases between them. Germline V gene lookup returns CDR1 DFQATT and CDR2 SNEGSKA (reference sequence).

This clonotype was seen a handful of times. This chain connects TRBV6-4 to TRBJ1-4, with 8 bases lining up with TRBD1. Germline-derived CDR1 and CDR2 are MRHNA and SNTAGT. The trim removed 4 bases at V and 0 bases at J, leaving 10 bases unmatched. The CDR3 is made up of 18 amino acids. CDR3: CASSVVRDRTATNEKLFF. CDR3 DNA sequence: TGTGCCAGCAGTGTCGTCCGGGACAGGACTGCAACTAATGAAAAACTGTTTTTT.

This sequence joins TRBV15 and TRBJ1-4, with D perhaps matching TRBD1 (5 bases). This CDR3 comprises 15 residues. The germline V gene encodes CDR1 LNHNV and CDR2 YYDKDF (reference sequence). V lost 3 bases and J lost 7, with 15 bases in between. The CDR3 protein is CATSSLGGTVEKLFF. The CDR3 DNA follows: TGTGCCACCAGCAGTCTTGGCGGGACGGTTGAAAAACTGTTTTTT. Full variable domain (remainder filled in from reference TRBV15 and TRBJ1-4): DAMVIQNPRYQVTQFGKPVTLSCSQTLNHNVMYWYQQKSSQAPKLLFHYYDKDFNNEADTPDNFQSRRPNTSFCFLDIRSPGLGDTAMYLCATSSLGGTVEKLFFGSGTQLSVL.

Here the CDR3 DNA reads TGTGCCAGCAGCCCCCGGGGACAGAGGAATGAGCAGTTCTTC. Its protein product is CASSPRGQRNEQFF. The rearrangement joins TRBV3-1 to TRBJ2-1; TRBD1 aligns across 7 bases. V was pared by 4 bases and J by 7 bases, with 7 bases of the junction left unmatched. Germline-derived CDR1 and CDR2 are LGHDT and YNNKEL (reference sequence). The CDR3 loop spans 14 amino acids.